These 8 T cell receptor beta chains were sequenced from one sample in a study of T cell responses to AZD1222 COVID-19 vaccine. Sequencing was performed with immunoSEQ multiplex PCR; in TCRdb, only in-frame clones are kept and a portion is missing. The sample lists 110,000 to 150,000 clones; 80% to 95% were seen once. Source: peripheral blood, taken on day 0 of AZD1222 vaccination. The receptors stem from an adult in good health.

The CDR3 nucleotides read TGTGCCAGCAAGGTCAGGGAATCGATTAACTATGGCTACACCTTC. Translating gives CASKVRESINYGYTF. The chain combines TRBV2 with TRBJ1-2, with D tentatively TRBD1 (5 bases). The V gene's germline CDR1 is SNHLY and CDR2 FYNNEI. V was clipped by 7 bases and J by 1 base, with 16 bases between them. The CDR3 covers 15 residues.

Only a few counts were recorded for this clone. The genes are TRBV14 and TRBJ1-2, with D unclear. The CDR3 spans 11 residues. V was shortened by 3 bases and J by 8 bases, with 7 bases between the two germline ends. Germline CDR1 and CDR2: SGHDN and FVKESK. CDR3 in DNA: TGTGCCAGCAGCCACGTTGGGGGCTACACCTTC. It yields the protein CASSHVGGYTF.

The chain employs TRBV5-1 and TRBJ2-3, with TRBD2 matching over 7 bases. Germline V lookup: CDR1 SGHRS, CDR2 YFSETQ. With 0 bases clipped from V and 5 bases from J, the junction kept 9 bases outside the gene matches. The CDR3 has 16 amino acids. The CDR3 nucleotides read TGCGCCAGCAGCTTGGCGGATGCGGGAGCGGGAGATACGCAGTATTTT. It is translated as CASSLADAGAGDTQYF.

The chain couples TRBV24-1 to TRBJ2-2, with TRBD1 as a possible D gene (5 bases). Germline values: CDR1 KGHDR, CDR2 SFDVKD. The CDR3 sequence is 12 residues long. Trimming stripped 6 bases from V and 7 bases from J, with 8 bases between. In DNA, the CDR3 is TGTGCCACCAGTCCAGGGCTCGGGGAGCTGTTTTTT. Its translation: CATSPGLGELFF.

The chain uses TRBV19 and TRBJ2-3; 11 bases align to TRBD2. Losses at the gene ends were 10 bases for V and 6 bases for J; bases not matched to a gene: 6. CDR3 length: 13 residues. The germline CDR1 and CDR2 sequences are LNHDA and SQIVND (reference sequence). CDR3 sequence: CATKLAGADTQYF. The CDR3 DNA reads TGTGCCACTAAACTAGCGGGAGCCGATACGCAGTATTTT. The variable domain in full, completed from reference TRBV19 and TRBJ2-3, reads DGGITQSPKYLFRKEGQNVTLSCEQNLNHDAMYWYRQDPGQGLRLIYYSQIVNDFQKGDIAEGYSVSREKKESFPLTVTSAQKNPTAFYLCATKLAGADTQYFGPGTRLTVL.

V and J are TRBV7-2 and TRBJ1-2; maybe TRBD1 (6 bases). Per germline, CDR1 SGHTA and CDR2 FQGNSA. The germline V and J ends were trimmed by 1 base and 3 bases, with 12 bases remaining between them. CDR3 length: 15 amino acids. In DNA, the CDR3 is TGTGCCAGCAGCTTAGTTAAGGGGGAGGACTATGGCTACACCTTC. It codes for CASSLVKGEDYGYTF.

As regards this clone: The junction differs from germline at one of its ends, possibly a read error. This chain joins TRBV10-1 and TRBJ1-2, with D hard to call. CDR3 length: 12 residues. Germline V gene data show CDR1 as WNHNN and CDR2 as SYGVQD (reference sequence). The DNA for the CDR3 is TGCGCCAGCAGTGAGCTACCGACGGCCAGCCACTTC. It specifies CASSELPTASHF.

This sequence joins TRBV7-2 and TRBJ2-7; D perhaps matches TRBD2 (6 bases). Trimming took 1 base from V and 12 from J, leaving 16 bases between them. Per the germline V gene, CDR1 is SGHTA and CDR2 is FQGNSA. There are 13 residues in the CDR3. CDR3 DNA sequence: TGTGCCAGCAGCTTAGATGGGGGAGGCAACCGGTACTTC. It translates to CASSLDGGGNRYF.